Following are 20 T cell receptor beta chains from one sample sequenced in a study of regulatory T cells in long-lasting Graves disease (dated by TCRdb to about 2021). Libraries were prepared through multiplex PCR. TCRdb shows the sequencer as Illumina HiSeq 4000. To build TCR beta libraries, CDR3 regions were amplified by Arm-PCR using iRepertoire HTBI primers. TCRdb reran the public reads through fastp at Q25 and MiXCR, keeping productive beta chains. All rows with the same CDR3 protein become a single entry with the most common DNA and genes. The sample table records about 500,000 distinct CDR3 sequences; more than 10% of these occur just once. The top ten constitute roughly 8.2% of the sample. Per the publication, the time point label means: newly diagnosed GD, antithyroid drugs for less than 3 months. For both TCR sequencing and RNA sequencing, RNA was extracted from PBMCs in TRIzol. These data also featured in a second study, about T cells in Graves' hyperthyroidism and ophthalmopathy.

The sequencing used peripheral blood mononuclear cells (PBMCs), collected at new diagnosis, from a patient treated with antithyroid drugs. The source of these receptors is a woman in her 30s with Graves disease. Donor details come from another sample of the same person, matched by shared clones.

In this sample, this clonotype turned up many times. V and J are TRBV19 and TRBJ2-7; D remains ambiguous. The germline CDR1 and CDR2 sequences are LNHDA and SQIVND (reference sequence). This CDR3 contains 13 residues. Between the trimmed V and J ends, which lost 3 bases and 0 bases, there was a span of 6 bases. This chain's CDR3 is CASSIGPSYEQYF. The DNA for the CDR3 is TGTGCCAGTAGTATCGGCCCCTCCTACGAGCAGTACTTC.

Concerning this clonotype itself: A single base separates this from a much larger clone, so it may be a read error. This rearrangement joins TRBV29-1 to TRBJ2-2; 11 positions match TRBD2. CDR1 and CDR2 from the germline V gene are SQVTM and ANQGSEA. This CDR3 region has 17 residues. The CDR3 coding sequence is TGCAGCGTTGGTGGACTAGCGGGCGCCCCGAACACCGGGAAGCTGTTTTTT. Translating gives CSVGGLAGAPNTGKLFF.

This clonotype was found many times. The chain combines TRBV18 with TRBJ2-7, with TRBD2 identical over 8 bases. Germline CDR1 reads KGHSH; CDR2 reads LQKENI. The CDR3 consists of 15 residues. Losses at the gene ends were 3 bases for V and 3 bases for J; bases not matched to a gene: 7. In DNA, the CDR3 is TGTGCCAGCTCACCCGAGAGCGGGAGTTTCTACGAGCAGTACTTC. This translates into CASSPESGSFYEQYF.

This clonotype has ten or more counts. V is TRBV11-3 and J is TRBJ2-1, with D possibly being TRBD1 (6 bases). V gave up 4 bases and J gave up 6 bases, with 13 bases separating them. The CDR3 runs to 14 residues. Germline V gene lookup returns CDR1 SGHNT and CDR2 YENEEA. The CDR3 sequence: CASSWGRRANEQFF. DNA of the CDR3: TGTGCCAGCAGCTGGGGGCGCAGGGCCAATGAGCAGTTCTTC.

This clonotype occurred many times. The CDR3 region has the DNA TGTGCCAGCAGCTCCCGTGGTGATAACACCTACGAGCAGTACTTC. It translates to CASSSRGDNTYEQYF. This chain joins TRBV7-9 and TRBJ2-7, with D unclear. Per the germline V gene, CDR1 is SEHNR and CDR2 is FQNEAQ (reference sequence). This CDR3 comprises 15 residues. The V gene lost 4 bases and the J gene lost 2 bases, with 15 bases spanning the gap.

This clonotype was found many times. The V call is TRBV6-1, the J call TRBJ2-7, with TRBD1 matching 8 bases. The trim removed 5 bases at V and 7 bases at J, leaving 10 bases unmatched. The CDR3 consists of 14 residues. In germline, CDR1 is MNHNS, CDR2 SASEGT. The CDR3 region is CASSQRQGASEQYF. The CDR3 nucleotides read TGTGCCAGCAGTCAACGCCAGGGGGCGAGTGAGCAGTACTTC.

CDR3 nucleotides: TGTGCCTGGAGTGAGTTGGCAGGGGGTTCCGATACGCAGTATTTT. This encodes CAWSELAGGSDTQYF. The chain couples TRBV30 to TRBJ2-3; 7 bases are a match to TRBD1. Per the germline V gene, CDR1 is GTSNPN and CDR2 is SVGIG (reference sequence). Trimming cost V 1 base and J 6 bases; bases outside gene matches: 10. This CDR3 is 15 amino acids long.

Ten or more counts support this clonotype. V is TRBV6-2 or TRBV6-3 and J is TRBJ2-7; the match to TRBD2 covers 10 bases. Trimming removed 8 bases from V and 2 bases from J; junction bases left unmatched: 12. Per germline, CDR1 MNHEY and CDR2 SVGEGT. CDR3 length equals 16 residues. CDR3 sequence reads: CASAKWLAGETYEQYF. CDR3 DNA sequence: TGTGCCAGCGCCAAATGGCTAGCGGGAGAGACCTACGAGCAGTACTTC.

With respect to this clonotype: A read error is likely, as this CDR3 ends without the conserved phenylalanine or tryptophan. V usage is TRBV5-1 and J usage is TRBJ2-1, with D perhaps TRBD2 (5 bases). Germline CDR1 reads SGHRS; CDR2 reads YFSETQ. The CDR3 extends over 13 amino acids. Trimming left V 6 bases short and J 0 bases short, with 7 bases between. CDR3 DNA: TGCGCCAGCATGAGGGACTCCTACAATGAGCAGTTCTCC. Amino acids: CASMRDSYNEQFS.

This clonotype appeared many times. The rearrangement joins TRBV19 to TRBJ1-2; tentatively, D is TRBD1 (6 bases). The V and J ends lost 3 bases and 6 bases respectively, with 14 bases between them. The CDR3 is made up of 14 amino acids. The V gene's germline CDR1 is LNHDA and CDR2 SQIVND (reference sequence). The CDR3 region is CASSIGGAINGYTF. CDR3 bases: TGTGCCAGTAGTATCGGGGGGGCCATTAATGGCTACACCTTC.

The J gene is TRBJ2-1, the V gene TRBV7-8, with D possibly being TRBD1 (6 bases). This CDR3 contains 14 residues. Germline V gene lookup returns CDR1 SGHVS and CDR2 FQNEAQ. V was cut by 0 bases and J by 9 bases, with 12 bases left in between. CDR3 loop: CASSLAAQGAEQFF. CDR3 coding DNA: TGTGCCAGCAGCTTAGCCGCACAGGGCGCTGAGCAGTTCTTC.

This clonotype was seen repeatedly, ten times or more. The chain uses TRBV20-1 and TRBJ2-1; TRBD2 matches 12 bases. CDR3 size: 15 residues. In germline, CDR1 is DFQATT, CDR2 SNEGSKA (reference sequence). The CDR3 coding sequence is TGCAGCGCTTCGACTAGCGGGAGTCTCTACAATGAGCAGTTCTTC. Translation: CSASTSGSLYNEQFF.

This clonotype was counted ten times or more. The rearrangement links TRBV19 to TRBJ2-7; unclear D gene. This CDR3 has 15 amino acids. Trimming left V 2 bases short and J 3 bases short, with 14 bases between. Germline CDR1 reads LNHDA; CDR2 reads SQIVND (reference sequence). CDR3 coding DNA: TGTGCCAGTAGTATAAAGGCAGGATTAGGCTACGAGCAGTACTTC. It codes for CASSIKAGLGYEQYF.

This clonotype was detected ten times or more. This rearrangement joins TRBV15 to TRBJ2-3, with D possibly TRBD2 on 5 matching bases. The germline V gene encodes CDR1 LNHNV and CDR2 YYDKDF (reference sequence). Trimming left V 4 bases short and J 4 bases short, with 15 bases between. This CDR3 contains 15 residues. DNA of the CDR3: TGTGCCACCAGCACTGAACGGGGTACGGCAGATACGCAGTATTTT. This codes for CATSTERGTADTQYF.

This sequence joins TRBV12-3 or TRBV12-4 and TRBJ2-2, with TRBD2 identical over 10 bases. Trimming took 1 base from V and 4 from J; bases not matched to a gene: 3. The CDR3 loop spans 16 amino acids. The CDR3 loop is CASSLGTSGPTGELFF. The DNA for the CDR3 is TGTGCCAGCAGTTTAGGGACTAGCGGACCCACCGGGGAGCTGTTTTTT.

This clonotype has at least ten counts. The V gene is TRBV30, the J gene TRBJ2-1, with 7 bases lining up with TRBD1. This CDR3 is 13 amino acids long. Germline V CDR1 and CDR2: GTSNPN, SVGIG (reference sequence). V lost 4 bases to trimming and J lost 2 bases; unmatched junction nucleotides: 2. For the CDR3, the DNA is TGTGCCTGGAACAGGGGTACCTACAATGAGCAGTTCTTC. This translates into CAWNRGTYNEQFF.

The chain links TRBV6-1 to TRBJ2-7; a possible D gene is TRBD2 (6 bases). CDR1 is MNHNS and CDR2 is SASEGT in the germline V gene. The CDR3 consists of 14 residues. Between the trimmed V and J ends, which lost 5 bases and 3 bases, there was a span of 14 bases. CDR3 loop: CASSRDWANYEQYF. As DNA, the CDR3 is TGTGCCAGCAGTCGGGACTGGGCGAACTACGAGCAGTACTTC.

This clonotype was seen a few times. The V call is TRBV20-1, the J call TRBJ2-3; 11 bases are shared with TRBD2. V shed 3 bases, J shed 3 bases, and the junction held 2 bases outside the gene matches. The V gene's germline CDR1 is DFQATT and CDR2 SNEGSKA (reference sequence). CDR3 length: 14 residues. The CDR3 nucleotides read TGCAGTGCTAGTACTAGCGGGAGTACAGATACGCAGTATTTT. Amino acid sequence: CSASTSGSTDTQYF.

This clonotype was counted ten times or more. The rearrangement links TRBV19 to TRBJ1-2; unclear D gene. Looked up from germline, CDR1 is LNHDA and CDR2 is SQIVND (reference sequence). The ends were cut back, 7 bases at V and 0 bases at J, with 18 bases in the middle. The CDR3 runs to 16 residues. The DNA of the CDR3 is TGTGCCAGTACCCCAGAATTTGGCAGGTCTAACTATGGCTACACCTTC. It specifies CASTPEFGRSNYGYTF.

Notes on this clonotype: This may be a read error: a much more frequent sequence differs by one nucleotide. V and J are TRBV11-2 and TRBJ2-7; perhaps TRBD2 as D (6 bases). The CDR3 is 16 residues long. The germline gives CDR1 SGHAT, CDR2 FQNNGV. Trimming removed 1 base at V and 6 bases at J, with 19 bases between. CDR3 residues: CASSLVYTGLLCEQYF. CDR3 DNA: TGTGCCAGCAGCTTAGTGTACACGGGACTCCTCTGCGAGCAGTACTTC.